This record concerns one TCR beta chain sequence. Assay: immunoSEQ multiplex PCR; the TCRdb copy retains only in-frame clones and omits some. The table includes tens of thousands of clones, approximately 94% detected once. This sample stems from a study of technical replicates of blood from a handful of donors. CDR1 and CDR2 from the germline V gene are MNHEY and SMNVEV (reference sequence). The V gene lost 8 bases and the J gene lost 5 bases, with 18 bases spanning the gap. The CDR3 loop spans 14 amino acids. The chain recombines TRBV27 with TRBJ1-1; the D gene is possibly TRBD1 (6 bases). The TCR originated in a human donor in good health. The sequencing sample was made of T cells isolated from PBMCs. The CDR3 DNA is TGTGCCAGCTGGGAGGGGGGAGTGGAGACTGAAGCTTTCTTT. Protein product: CASWEGGVETEAFF.